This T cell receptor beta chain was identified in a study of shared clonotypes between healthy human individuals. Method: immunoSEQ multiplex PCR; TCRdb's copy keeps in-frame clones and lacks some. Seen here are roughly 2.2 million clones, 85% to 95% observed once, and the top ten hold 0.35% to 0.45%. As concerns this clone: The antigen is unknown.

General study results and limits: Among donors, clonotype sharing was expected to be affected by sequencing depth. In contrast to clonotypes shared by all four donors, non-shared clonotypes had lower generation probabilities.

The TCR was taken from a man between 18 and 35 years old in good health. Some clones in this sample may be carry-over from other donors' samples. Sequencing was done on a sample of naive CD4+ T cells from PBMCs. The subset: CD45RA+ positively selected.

CDR3 nucleotides: TGCGCCAGCAGCCAAAGTCCCTCCCCTATGCTAGCGGGAGCGGGAGAGCAGTACTTC. Amino acids: CASSQSPSPMLAGAGEQYF. The chain employs TRBV4-1 and TRBJ2-7, with TRBD2 matching 10 bases. From germline, CDR1 is MGHRA and CDR2 YSYEKL. The length of the CDR3 is 19 residues. Trimming at V came to 2 bases and at J to 7 bases, leaving 20 bases not matched to a gene.